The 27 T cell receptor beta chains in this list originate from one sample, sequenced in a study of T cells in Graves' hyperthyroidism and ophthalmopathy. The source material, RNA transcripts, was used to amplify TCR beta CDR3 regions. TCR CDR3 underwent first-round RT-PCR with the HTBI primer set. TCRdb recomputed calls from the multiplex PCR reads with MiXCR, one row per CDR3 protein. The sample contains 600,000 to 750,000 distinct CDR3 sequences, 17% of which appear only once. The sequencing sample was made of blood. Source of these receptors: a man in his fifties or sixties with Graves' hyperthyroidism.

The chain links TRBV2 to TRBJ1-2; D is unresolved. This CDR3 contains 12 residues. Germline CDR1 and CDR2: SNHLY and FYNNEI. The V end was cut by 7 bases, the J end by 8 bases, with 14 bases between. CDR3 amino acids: CASTQRKSGYTF. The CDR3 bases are TGTGCCAGCACCCAGAGGAAGAGCGGCTACACCTTC.

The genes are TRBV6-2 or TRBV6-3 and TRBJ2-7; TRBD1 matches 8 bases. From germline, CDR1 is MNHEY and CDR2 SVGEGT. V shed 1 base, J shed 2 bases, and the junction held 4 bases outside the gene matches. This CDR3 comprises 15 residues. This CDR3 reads CASSYYRTGTYEQYF. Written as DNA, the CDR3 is TGTGCCAGCAGTTACTACCGGACAGGGACCTACGAGCAGTACTTC.

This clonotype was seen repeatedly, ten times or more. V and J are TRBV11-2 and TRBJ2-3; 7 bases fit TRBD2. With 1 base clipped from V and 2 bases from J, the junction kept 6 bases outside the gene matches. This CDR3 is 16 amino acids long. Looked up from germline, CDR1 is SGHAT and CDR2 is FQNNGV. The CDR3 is CASSLGNSGLTDTQYF. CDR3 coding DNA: TGTGCCAGCAGCTTAGGAAATAGCGGGCTCACAGATACGCAGTATTTT.

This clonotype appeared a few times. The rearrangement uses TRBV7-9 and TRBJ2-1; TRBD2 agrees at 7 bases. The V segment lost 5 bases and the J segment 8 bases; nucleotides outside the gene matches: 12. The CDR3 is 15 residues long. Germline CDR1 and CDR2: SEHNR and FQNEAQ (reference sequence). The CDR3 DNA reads TGTGCCAGCAGCCCGACTAGCCCCGGGGGAGATGAGCAGTTCTTC. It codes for CASSPTSPGGDEQFF.

The CDR3 region has the DNA TGTGCCTGGAGCGAAAAGACAGTCCTGCAATTGGATACGCAGTATTTT. Amino acid sequence: CAWSEKTVLQLDTQYF. The rearrangement joins TRBV30 to TRBJ2-3; tentatively, D is TRBD1 (5 bases). The germline gives CDR1 GTSNPN, CDR2 SVGIG (reference sequence). The CDR3 spans 16 residues. V was pared by 3 bases and J by 6 bases, with 22 bases between.

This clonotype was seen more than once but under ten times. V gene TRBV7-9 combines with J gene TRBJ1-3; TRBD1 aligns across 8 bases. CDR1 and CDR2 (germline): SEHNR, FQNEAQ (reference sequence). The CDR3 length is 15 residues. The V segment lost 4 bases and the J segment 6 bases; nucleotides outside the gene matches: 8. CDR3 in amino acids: CASSSLGQGENTIYF. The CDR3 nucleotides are TGTGCCAGCAGCTCACTCGGACAGGGAGAAAACACCATATATTTT.

CDR3 nucleotide sequence: TGTGCCAGCAGTTGGTTTTTAGTCGGGAGTGTGGATACGCAGTATTTT. It is translated as CASSWFLVGSVDTQYF. The gene calls are TRBV28 and TRBJ2-3, with a possible D match to TRBD2 (6 bases). The V end lost 4 bases, the J end lost 6 bases, and 20 bases lay between the germline ends. The CDR3 totals 16 residues. Looked up from germline, CDR1 is MDHEN and CDR2 is SYDVKM.

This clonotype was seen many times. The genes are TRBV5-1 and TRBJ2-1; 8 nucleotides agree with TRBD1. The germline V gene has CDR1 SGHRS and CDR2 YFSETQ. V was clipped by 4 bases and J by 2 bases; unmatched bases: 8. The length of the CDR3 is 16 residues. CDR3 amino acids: CASSLSPGQAYNEQFF. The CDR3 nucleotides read TGCGCCAGCAGCCTAAGCCCGGGACAGGCCTACAATGAGCAGTTCTTC.

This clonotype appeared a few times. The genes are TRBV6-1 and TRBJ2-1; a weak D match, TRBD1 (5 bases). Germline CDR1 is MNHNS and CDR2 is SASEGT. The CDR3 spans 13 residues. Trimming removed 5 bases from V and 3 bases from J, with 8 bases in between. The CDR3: CASSIRDYNEQFF. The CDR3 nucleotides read TGTGCCAGCAGTATCAGGGACTACAATGAGCAGTTCTTC.

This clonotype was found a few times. The CDR3 nucleotides are TGTGCCAGCAGCTTCCTGGACAGGGGCCACGAGCAGTACTTC. This codes for CASSFLDRGHEQYF. The chain links TRBV5-6 to TRBJ2-7; 9 nucleotides line up with TRBD1. The J segment lost 5 bases and the V segment lost 2 bases, leaving 5 bases of the junction unmatched. Germline values: CDR1 SGHDT, CDR2 YYEEEE. The CDR3 runs to 14 residues.

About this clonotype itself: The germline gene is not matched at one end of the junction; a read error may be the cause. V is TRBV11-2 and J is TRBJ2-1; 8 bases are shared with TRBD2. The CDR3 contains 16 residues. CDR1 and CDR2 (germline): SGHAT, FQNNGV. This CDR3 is CASSPHQAGAYNKQFF. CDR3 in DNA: TGTGCCAGCAGCCCGCATCAAGCGGGGGCCTACAATAAGCAGTTCTTC.

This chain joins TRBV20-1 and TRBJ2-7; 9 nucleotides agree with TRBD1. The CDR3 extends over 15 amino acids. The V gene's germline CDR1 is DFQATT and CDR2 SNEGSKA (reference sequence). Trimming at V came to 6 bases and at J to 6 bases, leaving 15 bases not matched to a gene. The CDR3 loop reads CSATQASGTGPEQYF. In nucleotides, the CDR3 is TGCAGTGCCACCCAGGCCTCCGGGACAGGGCCCGAGCAGTACTTC.

Here the CDR3 DNA reads TGTGCCAGCAGTCCCACCTTGAGGCGAAACACCATATATTTT. This gives the protein CASSPTLRRNTIYF. This chain uses TRBV6-2 or TRBV6-3 with TRBJ1-3, with D hard to call. Germline values: CDR1 MNHEY, CDR2 SVGEGT. The ends were cut back, 5 bases at V and 5 bases at J, with 13 bases in the middle. The CDR3 is 14 residues long.

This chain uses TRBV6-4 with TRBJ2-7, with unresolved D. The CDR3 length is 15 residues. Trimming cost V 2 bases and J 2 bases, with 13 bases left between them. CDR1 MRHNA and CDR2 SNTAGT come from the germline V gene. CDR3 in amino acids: CASSDGWVFTYEQYF. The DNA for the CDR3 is TGTGCCAGCAGTGACGGGTGGGTTTTCACCTACGAGCAGTACTTC.

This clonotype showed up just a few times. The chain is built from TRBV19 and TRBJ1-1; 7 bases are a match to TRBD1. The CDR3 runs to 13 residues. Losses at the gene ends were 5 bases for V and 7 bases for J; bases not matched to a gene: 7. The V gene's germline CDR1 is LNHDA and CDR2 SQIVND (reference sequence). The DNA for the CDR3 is TGTGCCAGTAGTGACACAGGGGCCGGTGAAGCTTTCTTT. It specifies CASSDTGAGEAFF.

The CDR3 sequence: CAWSGYRDEQYF. CDR3 bases: TGTGCCTGGAGCGGATACAGGGACGAGCAGTACTTC. The chain recombines TRBV30 with TRBJ2-7, with D tentatively TRBD1 (6 bases). With 3 bases removed from V and 5 bases from J, the gap between germline ends came to 11 bases. The germline CDR1 and CDR2 sequences are GTSNPN and SVGIG (reference sequence). The CDR3 is made up of 12 amino acids.

CDR3 sequence: CASSGLAGGYNEQFF. CDR3 DNA: TGTGCCAGCAGTGGGCTAGCGGGAGGTTACAATGAGCAGTTCTTC. This chain uses TRBV11-2 with TRBJ2-1; 11 bases fit TRBD2. CDR1 SGHAT and CDR2 FQNNGV come from the germline V gene. This CDR3 contains 15 residues. With V trimmed by 6 bases and J by 4 bases, 5 bases remained unmatched.

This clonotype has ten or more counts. The CDR3 coding sequence is TGTGCCAGTAGTAGTTTCAGGTTGGCGGGAGGACCGAACACCGGGGAGCTGTTTTTT. Translating it yields CASSSFRLAGGPNTGELFF. The chain has TRBV19 and TRBJ2-2; 8 bases align to TRBD2. Germline CDR1 LNHDA, CDR2 SQIVND (reference sequence). The junction had 13 bases not matched to a gene; V was cut back by 4 bases and J by 0 bases. This CDR3 spans 19 amino acids. The entire variable domain, with the rest obtained from reference TRBV19 and TRBJ2-2, is as follows: DGGITQSPKYLFRKEGQNVTLSCEQNLNHDAMYWYRQDPGQGLRLIYYSQIVNDFQKGDIAEGYSVSREKKESFPLTVTSAQKNPTAFYLCASSSFRLAGGPNTGELFFGEGSRLTVL.

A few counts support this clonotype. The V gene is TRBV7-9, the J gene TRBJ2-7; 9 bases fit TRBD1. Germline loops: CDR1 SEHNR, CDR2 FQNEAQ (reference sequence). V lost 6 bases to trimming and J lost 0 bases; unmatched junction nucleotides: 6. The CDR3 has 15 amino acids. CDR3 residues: CASRGYRGRSYEQYF. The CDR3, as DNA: TGTGCCAGCAGAGGCTACAGGGGGCGCTCCTACGAGCAGTACTTC.

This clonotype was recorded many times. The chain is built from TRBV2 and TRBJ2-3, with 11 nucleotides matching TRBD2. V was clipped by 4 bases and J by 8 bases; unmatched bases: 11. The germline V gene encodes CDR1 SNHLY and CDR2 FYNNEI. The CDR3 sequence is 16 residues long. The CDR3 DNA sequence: TGTGCCAGCAGTGCATCGGTAGCGGGAGGGCCGCGTACGCAGTATTTT. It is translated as CASSASVAGGPRTQYF.

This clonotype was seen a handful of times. As DNA, the CDR3 is TGTGCCAGCAGTTTATTCAGGGGTGGTCCAGATACGCAGTATTTT. This translates into CASSLFRGGPDTQYF. The chain uses TRBV27 and TRBJ2-3; weak D call: TRBD1 (6 bases). V lost 1 base to trimming and J lost 4 bases, with 12 bases between them. Germline-derived CDR1 and CDR2 are MNHEY and SMNVEV (reference sequence). This CDR3 comprises 15 residues.

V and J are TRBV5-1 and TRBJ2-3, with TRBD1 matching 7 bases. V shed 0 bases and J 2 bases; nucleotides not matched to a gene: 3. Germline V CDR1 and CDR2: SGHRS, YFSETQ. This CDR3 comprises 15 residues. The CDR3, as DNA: TGCGCCAGCAGCTTGGGTGGGACAGCCACAGATACGCAGTATTTT. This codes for CASSLGGTATDTQYF.

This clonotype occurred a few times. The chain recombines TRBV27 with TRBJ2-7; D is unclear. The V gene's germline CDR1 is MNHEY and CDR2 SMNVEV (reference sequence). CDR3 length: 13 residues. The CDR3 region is CFLSLDRSYEQYF. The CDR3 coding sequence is TGTTTTCTAAGCTTGGACCGCTCCTACGAGCAGTACTTC.

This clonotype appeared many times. CDR3 sequence: CASSQAGQGIPEAFF. CDR3 DNA sequence: TGTGCCAGCAGCCAAGCTGGACAGGGGATTCCAGAAGCTTTCTTT. This chain joins TRBV3-1 and TRBJ1-1; 9 bases are shared with TRBD1. V gave up 1 base and J gave up 8 bases; unmatched junction bases: 8. The CDR3 runs 15 residues. Germline CDR1 LGHDT, CDR2 YNNKEL (reference sequence).

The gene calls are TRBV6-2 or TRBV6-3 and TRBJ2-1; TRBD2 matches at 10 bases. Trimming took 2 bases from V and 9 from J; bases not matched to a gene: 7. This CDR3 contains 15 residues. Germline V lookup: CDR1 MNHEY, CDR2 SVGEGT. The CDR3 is CASSYKAGGWSEQFF. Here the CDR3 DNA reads TGTGCCAGCAGTTACAAAGCGGGAGGGTGGAGTGAGCAGTTCTTC.

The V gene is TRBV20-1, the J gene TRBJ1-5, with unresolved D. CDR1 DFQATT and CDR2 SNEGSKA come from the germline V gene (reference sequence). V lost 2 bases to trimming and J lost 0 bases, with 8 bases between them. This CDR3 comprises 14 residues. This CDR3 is CSARSLYSNQPQHF. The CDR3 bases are TGCAGTGCTAGAAGCCTCTATAGCAATCAGCCCCAGCATTTT.

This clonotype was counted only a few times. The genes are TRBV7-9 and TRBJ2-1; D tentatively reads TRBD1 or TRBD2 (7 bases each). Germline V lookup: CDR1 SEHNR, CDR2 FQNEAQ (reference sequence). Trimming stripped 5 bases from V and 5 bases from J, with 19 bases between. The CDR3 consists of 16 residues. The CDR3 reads CASSPLRRGGNNEQFF. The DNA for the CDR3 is TGTGCCAGCAGCCCGCTCCGCAGGGGGGGGAACAATGAGCAGTTCTTC.